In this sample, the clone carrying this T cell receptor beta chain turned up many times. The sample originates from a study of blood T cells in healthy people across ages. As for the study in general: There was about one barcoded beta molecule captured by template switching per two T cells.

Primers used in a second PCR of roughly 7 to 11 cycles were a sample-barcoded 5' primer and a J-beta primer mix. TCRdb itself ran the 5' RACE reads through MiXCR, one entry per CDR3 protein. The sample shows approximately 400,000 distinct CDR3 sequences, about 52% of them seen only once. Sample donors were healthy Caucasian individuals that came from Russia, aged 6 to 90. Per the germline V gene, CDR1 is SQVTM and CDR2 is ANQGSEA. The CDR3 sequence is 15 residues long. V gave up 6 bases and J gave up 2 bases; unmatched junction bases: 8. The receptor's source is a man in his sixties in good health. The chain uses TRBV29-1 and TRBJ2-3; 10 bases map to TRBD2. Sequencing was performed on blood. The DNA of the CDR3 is TGCAGCGTGGCCGGACTAGCGGCTTTCACAGATACGCAGTATTTT. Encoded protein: CSVAGLAAFTDTQYF.